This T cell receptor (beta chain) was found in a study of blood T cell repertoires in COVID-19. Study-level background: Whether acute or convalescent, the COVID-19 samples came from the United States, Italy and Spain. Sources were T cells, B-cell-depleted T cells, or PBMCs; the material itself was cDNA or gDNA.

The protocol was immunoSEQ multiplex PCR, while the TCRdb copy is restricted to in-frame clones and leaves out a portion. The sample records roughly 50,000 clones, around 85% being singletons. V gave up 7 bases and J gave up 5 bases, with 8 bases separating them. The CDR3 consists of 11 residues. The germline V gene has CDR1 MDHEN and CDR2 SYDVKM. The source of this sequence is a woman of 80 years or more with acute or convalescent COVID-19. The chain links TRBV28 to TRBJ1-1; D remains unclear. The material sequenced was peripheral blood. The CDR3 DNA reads TGTGCCAGCAACTCGGGGACTGAAGCTTTCTTT. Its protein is CASNSGTEAFF.